This TCR beta chain was identified during a study of T cells in tumors after PD-1 blockade. In the study overall: Patients had no prior checkpoint blockade, systemic immunosuppressants, or anti-cancer therapy within 4 weeks. Treatment was either pembrolizumab 200 mg every 3 weeks or cemiplimab 350 mg every 2 weeks.

Assay: immunoSEQ multiplex PCR; the TCRdb copy retains only in-frame clones and omits some. The profile shows approximately 59,000 clones, 80% of them singletons. The CDR3 is made up of 15 amino acids. Germline lookup yields CDR1 SGDLS and CDR2 YYNGEE. The V gene lost 0 bases and the J gene lost 4 bases, with 10 bases spanning the gap. Sequences were derived from PBMCs, sampled before anti-PD-1 treatment. This chain links TRBV9 with TRBJ2-2, with unresolved D. The sequence was obtained from a human donor with basal cell carcinoma. The CDR3 sequence is CASSVGSLGTGELFF. CDR3 nucleotide sequence: TGTGCCAGCAGCGTAGGTTCCCTCGGCACCGGGGAGCTGTTTTTT.